Listed below are T cell receptor beta chains from one sample, sequenced in a study of T cell responses to AZD1222 COVID-19 vaccine. Produced via immunoSEQ multiplex PCR; TCRdb's table is partial and in-frame only. Counted here are about 140,000 clones, about 90% occurring once; the ten biggest clones make up about 5.5%. Sample: peripheral blood, taken on day 0 of AZD1222 vaccination. These receptors were collected from an adult in good health. CDR3s include the opening cysteine and the closing phenylalanine or tryptophan. D genes are given only for firm matches. Some rows mark clone size as missing; the rest say once, few, many or name a class of expanded clone.

>NA|TRBV4-3|TRBJ2-4|NA
CASSQDRAVVYIQYF
TGCGCCAGCAGCCAAGATAGGGCCGTCGTGTACATTCAGTACTTC
>NA|TRBV3-1/TRBV3-2|TRBJ1-6|NA
CASSQDATEWGGSPLHF
TGTGCCAGCAGCCAAGACGCAACGGAGTGGGGGGGTTCACCCCTCCACTTT
>NA|TRBV27|TRBJ2-7|once
CASTGPPSYEQYF
TGTGCCAGCACTGGACCCCCTTCCTACGAGCAGTACTTC
>NA|TRBV15|TRBJ1-6|NA
CATSRDLRDSPLHF
TGTGCCACCAGCAGAGATCTAAGGGATTCACCCCTCCACTTT
>NA|TRBV12-5|TRBJ2-2|NA
CASGFGTGSSGELFF
TGTGCTAGTGGTTTTGGTACAGGGTCGTCCGGGGAGCTGTTTTTT
>NA|TRBV14|TRBJ1-5|NA
CASSQDPDSNQPQHF
TGTGCCAGCAGCCAAGATCCGGATAGCAATCAGCCCCAGCATTTT
>TRBD2|TRBV12-3/TRBV12-4|TRBJ2-7|NA
CASSLSGTYEQYF
TGTGCCAGCAGTTTGAGCGGGACCTACGAGCAGTACTTC
>TRBD1|TRBV23-1|TRBJ2-7|NA
CASSQRDRRSYEQYF
TGCGCCAGCAGTCAAAGGGACAGGCGCTCCTACGAGCAGTACTTC
>NA|TRBV4-2|TRBJ1-3|NA
CASSQVIRVSGGNTIYF
TGTGCCAGCAGCCAAGTCATCCGGGTCTCGGGCGGAAACACCATATATTTT
>NA|TRBV27|TRBJ1-5|NA
CASSLNGSNQPQHF
TGTGCCAGCAGTTTAAATGGTAGCAATCAGCCCCAGCATTTT
>NA|TRBV2|TRBJ1-1|NA
CASRPIRDSEAFF
TGTGCCAGCAGGCCTATACGGGATTCTGAAGCTTTCTTT
>NA|TRBV19|TRBJ1-2|NA
CASSSTVKDYYGYTF
TGTGCCAGTAGTAGCACGGTCAAAGATTACTATGGCTACACCTTC
>TRBD1|TRBV29-1|TRBJ2-7|NA
CSVATGGPGEQYF
TGCAGCGTTGCGACAGGGGGCCCTGGGGAGCAGTACTTC
>NA|TRBV9|TRBJ1-4|once
CASSDDLSGTTNEKLFF
TGTGCCAGCAGCGACGACCTAAGTGGAACAACTAATGAAAAACTGTTTTTT
>TRBD1|TRBV27|TRBJ1-6|NA
CASSLWDRGSPLHF
TGTGCCAGCAGTTTATGGGACAGGGGATCACCCCTCCACTTT
>TRBD2|TRBV7-9|TRBJ2-7|NA
CASSKTSGTAYYEQYF
TGTGCCAGCAGCAAGACTAGCGGGACGGCCTACTACGAGCAGTACTTC
>NA|TRBV4-3|TRBJ1-4|NA
CASSQEVRPAGEKLFF
TGCGCCAGCAGCCAAGAGGTGCGGCCGGCGGGGGAAAAACTGTTTTTT
>NA|TRBV6-6|TRBJ2-7|NA
CASRSRATGSEQYF
TGTGCCAGCAGGTCCCGGGCCACGGGTTCCGAGCAGTACTTC
>NA|TRBV30|TRBJ1-5|NA
CAWSSGDQPQHF
TGTGCCTGGAGTTCCGGTGATCAGCCCCAGCATTTT
>NA|TRBV28|TRBJ2-1|NA
CASRKRQLPYNEQFF
TGTGCCAGCAGGAAGCGACAACTCCCCTACAATGAGCAGTTCTTC
>TRBD1|TRBV28|TRBJ2-7|NA
CASNLVGQGYEQYF
TGTGCCAGCAACCTCGTTGGACAGGGCTACGAGCAGTACTTC
>NA|TRBV6-2/TRBV6-3|TRBJ1-5|NA
CASSPRQGLDNQPQHF
TGTGCCAGCAGCCCCCGTCAGGGGTTGGATAATCAGCCCCAGCATTTT
>NA|TRBV25-1|TRBJ2-1|NA
CASTRATASSIGEQFF
TGTGCCAGCACAAGGGCTACGGCTAGCTCGATTGGTGAGCAGTTCTTC
>NA|TRBV5-8|TRBJ1-5|NA
CASSLTGIGQPQHF
TGTGCCAGCAGCTTGACAGGTATTGGTCAGCCCCAGCATTTT
>TRBD2|TRBV6-2/TRBV6-3|TRBJ2-1|NA
CASSTSGTYNEQFF
TGTGCCAGCAGTACTAGCGGCACCTACAATGAGCAGTTCTTC
>NA|TRBV7-2|TRBJ2-7|NA
CASSLGGQTYEQYF
TGTGCCAGCAGCTTAGGCGGGCAGACCTACGAGCAGTACTTC
>TRBD2|TRBV7-2|TRBJ2-7|NA
CASSGGLAGGLTEQYF
TGTGCCAGCAGCGGAGGACTAGCGGGAGGGTTGACCGAGCAGTACTTC
>NA|TRBV2|TRBJ1-5|NA
CASRGRGNQPQHF
TGTGCCAGCAGGGGGAGGGGCAATCAGCCCCAGCATTTT
>TRBD2|TRBV30|TRBJ2-1|NA
CAWRGRGRGWGEQFF
TGTGCCTGGAGAGGACGGGGGAGGGGTTGGGGTGAGCAGTTCTTC
>TRBD1|TRBV30|TRBJ1-5|NA
CAWSSGTGGFQPQHF
TGTGCCTGGAGTTCCGGGACAGGGGGTTTTCAGCCCCAGCATTTT
>TRBD2|TRBV9|TRBJ2-7|few
CASSVGDSGTDEQYF
TGTGCCAGCAGCGTAGGGGATAGCGGGACGGACGAGCAGTACTTC
>TRBD2|TRBV11-2|TRBJ2-5|NA
CASSLGPTGAGGSQETQYF
TGTGCCAGCAGCTTAGGACCCACGGGGGCGGGAGGTTCCCAAGAGACCCAGTACTTC
>NA|TRBV19|TRBJ1-1|once
CASSTTGYTEAFF
TGTGCCAGTAGCACTACAGGGTACACTGAAGCTTTCTTT
>TRBD1|TRBV24-1|TRBJ2-3|NA
CATSERTGPYRTDTQYF
TGTGCCACCAGTGAGCGGACAGGTCCGTATCGCACAGATACGCAGTATTTT